This paragraph covers one T cell receptor (beta chain) sequence. Antigen unknown. Markers CD45RO/CCR7/CD25/CD127/CD95/CD27 served to sort CD4+ naive, central memory, regulatory and stem cell-like memory cells. This sample was taken from a study of beta chain features in type 1 diabetes. Findings and caveats of the study: TCRB CDR3 length was moderately but significantly reduced in all four CD4+ subsets of Type 1 diabetes patients. More deletions and fewer insertions at VDJ junctions were seen in type 1 diabetes patients.

Every isolated RNA sample was fully reverse transcribed, so sequencing captured expressed TCRB transcripts. Sequencing was performed with immunoSEQ multiplex PCR; in TCRdb, only in-frame clones are kept and a portion is missing. The repertoire holds some 370,000 clones, 8.5% to 10% seen once, with over 0.45% in the top ten. V was clipped by 2 bases and J by 4 bases; unmatched bases: 13. The CDR3 is 19 amino acids. Germline loops: CDR1 SGHRS, CDR2 YFSETQ. The genes are TRBV5-1 and TRBJ2-1, with 12 bases identical to TRBD2. The TCR comes from a man aged 30 to 45 with type 1 diabetes. The specimen sequenced was central memory CD4+ T cells from blood. CDR3 sequence: CASSFKGLAGGLGYNEQFF. Written as DNA, the CDR3 is TGCGCCAGCAGCTTTAAGGGGCTAGCGGGAGGGTTGGGTTACAATGAGCAGTTCTTC.